This entry concerns a single TCR beta chain. Its antigen is undetermined. Unrecorded for this donor was the CMV serostatus. It was with 60 Vbeta and 13 Jbeta primers that the PCR ran. Libraries were prepared by immunoSEQ multiplex PCR; TCRdb keeps only in-frame clonotypes and omits some of them. Of approximately 140,000 clones detected, approximately 72% appear once; the ten largest clones hold approximately 2.9%. CDR1 is MNHNS and CDR2 is SASEGT in the germline V gene. The CDR3 is 15 amino acids. Germline trimming cut 4 bases from V and 7 bases from J; bases unmatched to any gene: 6. The sample comes from a study of cytomegalovirus exposure and HLA in healthy donors. General study findings and limits: The majority of CMV-associated TCR beta chains were reported as apparently HLA-restricted in a later analysis. Earlier analysis looked at TCR beta V segments, and most were productive about 90% or about 30% of the time. It emerged from a later analysis that several of the most significant clusters appeared to be linked to common viral pathogens.

Sequencing input: PBMCs. The clonotype originates from a human donor in good health. The chain combines TRBV6-1 with TRBJ1-4, with 10 nucleotides matching TRBD1. CDR3 protein: CASSGRQGAVEKLFF. The CDR3 DNA reads TGTGCCAGCAGTGGCAGACAGGGGGCTGTTGAAAAACTGTTTTTT.